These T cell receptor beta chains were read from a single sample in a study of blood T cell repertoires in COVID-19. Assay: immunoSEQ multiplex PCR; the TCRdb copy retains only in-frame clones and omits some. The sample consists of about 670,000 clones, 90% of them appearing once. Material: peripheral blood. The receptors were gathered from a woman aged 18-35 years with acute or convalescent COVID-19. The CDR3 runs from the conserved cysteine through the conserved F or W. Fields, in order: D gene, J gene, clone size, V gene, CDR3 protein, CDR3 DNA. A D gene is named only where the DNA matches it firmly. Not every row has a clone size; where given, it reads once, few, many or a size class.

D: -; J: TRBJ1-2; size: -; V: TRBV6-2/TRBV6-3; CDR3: CASSPLQDRPNYGYTF; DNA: TGTGCCAGCAGTCCCCTTCAAGACAGACCTAACTATGGCTACACCTTC
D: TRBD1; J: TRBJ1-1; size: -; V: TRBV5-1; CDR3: CASSFTGVATEAFF; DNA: TGCGCCAGCAGCTTTACAGGGGTTGCCACTGAAGCTTTCTTT
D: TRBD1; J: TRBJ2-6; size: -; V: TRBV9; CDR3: CASSLQGSGANVLTF; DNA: TGTGCCAGCAGCTTACAGGGGTCTGGGGCCAACGTCCTGACTTTC
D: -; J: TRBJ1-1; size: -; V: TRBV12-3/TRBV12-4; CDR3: CASRGRILEAFF; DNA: TGTGCCAGCAGAGGCAGGATCCTTGAAGCTTTCTTT
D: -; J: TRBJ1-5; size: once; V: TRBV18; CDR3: CASSQDPGIWGNQPQHF; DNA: TGTGCCAGCTCACAAGACCCAGGGATTTGGGGCAATCAGCCCCAGCATTTT
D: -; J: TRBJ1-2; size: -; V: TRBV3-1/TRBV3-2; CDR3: CASSQERGGVHYGYTF; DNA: TGTGCCAGCAGCCAAGAGAGAGGAGGCGTGCACTATGGCTACACCTTC
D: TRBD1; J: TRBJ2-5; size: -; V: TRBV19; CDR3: CASSLTGGRETQYF; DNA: TGTGCCAGTAGTTTGACAGGGGGCCGAGAGACCCAGTACTTC
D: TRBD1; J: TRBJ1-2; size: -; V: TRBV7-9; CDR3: CASSERDRGGYTF; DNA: TGTGCCAGCAGCGAAAGGGACAGGGGGGGCTACACCTTC
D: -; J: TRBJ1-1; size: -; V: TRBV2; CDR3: CASISWGGPNTEAFF; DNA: TGTGCCAGCATCTCTTGGGGGGGCCCAAACACTGAAGCTTTCTTT
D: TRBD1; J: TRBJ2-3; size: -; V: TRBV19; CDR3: CASRDPGQGTDTQYF; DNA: TGTGCCAGTAGGGATCCGGGACAGGGTACAGATACGCAGTATTTT
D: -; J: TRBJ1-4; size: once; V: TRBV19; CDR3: CASSLLTGRANEKLFF; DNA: TGTGCCAGTAGCCTTCTTACAGGGCGGGCTAATGAAAAACTGTTTTTT
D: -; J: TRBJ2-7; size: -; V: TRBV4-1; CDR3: CASSQEGETASLEQYF; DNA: TGCGCCAGCAGCCAAGAGGGAGAGACCGCCAGTTTAGAGCAGTACTTC
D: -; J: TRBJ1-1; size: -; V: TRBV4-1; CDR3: CASSQAVNTEAFF; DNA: TGCGCCAGCAGCCAAGCGGTGAACACTGAAGCTTTCTTT
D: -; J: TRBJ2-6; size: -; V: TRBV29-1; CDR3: CSVGGAGANVLTF; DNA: TGCAGCGTTGGCGGGGCTGGGGCCAACGTCCTGACTTTC
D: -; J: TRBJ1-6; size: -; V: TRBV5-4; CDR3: CASSFRRDYNSPLHF; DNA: TGTGCCAGCAGCTTCCGACGGGACTATAATTCACCCCTCCACTTT
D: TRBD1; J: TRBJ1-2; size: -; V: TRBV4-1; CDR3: CASRDRGANYGYTF; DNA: TGCGCCAGCAGAGACAGGGGAGCTAACTATGGCTACACCTTC
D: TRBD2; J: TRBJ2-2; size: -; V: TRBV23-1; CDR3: CASPRLAGNTGELFF; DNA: TGCGCCAGCCCCAGACTAGCGGGGAACACCGGGGAGCTGTTTTTT
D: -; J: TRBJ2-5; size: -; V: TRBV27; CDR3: CASSVAPRGETQYF; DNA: TGTGCCAGCAGTGTAGCTCCCAGGGGTGAGACCCAGTACTTC
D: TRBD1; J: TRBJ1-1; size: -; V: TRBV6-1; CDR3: CASSEATGGVTEAFF; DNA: TGTGCCAGCAGTGAAGCGACAGGGGGCGTCACTGAAGCTTTCTTT
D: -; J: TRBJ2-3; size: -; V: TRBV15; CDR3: CATSSGTMIDTQYF; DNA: TGTGCCACCAGCTCCGGGACAATGATAGATACGCAGTATTTT
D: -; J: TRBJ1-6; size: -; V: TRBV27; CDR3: CASSTTTGGNSPLHF; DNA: TGTGCCAGCAGTACGACGACGGGGGGCAATTCACCCCTCCACTTT
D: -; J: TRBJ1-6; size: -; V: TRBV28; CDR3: CASSPWNLKAGDNSPLHF; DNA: TGTGCCAGCAGTCCATGGAATTTGAAGGCAGGGGATAATTCACCCCTCCACTTT